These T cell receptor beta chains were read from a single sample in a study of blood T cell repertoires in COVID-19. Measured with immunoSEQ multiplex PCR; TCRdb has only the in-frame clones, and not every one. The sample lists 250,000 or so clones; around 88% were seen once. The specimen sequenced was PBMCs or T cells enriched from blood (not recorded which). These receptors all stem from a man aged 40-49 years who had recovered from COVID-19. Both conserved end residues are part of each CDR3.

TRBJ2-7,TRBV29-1,CSVGRNPYEQYF
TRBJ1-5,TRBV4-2,CASSQEGSLDSSNQPQHF
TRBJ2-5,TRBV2,CASSGTTRGWETQYF
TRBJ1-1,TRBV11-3,CASSLDRVANTEAFF
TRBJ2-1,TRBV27,CASSYLGGLAGVSEQFF
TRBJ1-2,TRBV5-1,CASSLDGQGAEEGYTF
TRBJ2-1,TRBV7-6,CASSLTGTGGDEQFF
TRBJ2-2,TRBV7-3,CASSLQRVTNTGELFF
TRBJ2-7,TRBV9,CASSVGVLGLGEQYF
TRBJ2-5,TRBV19,CASSEETQYF
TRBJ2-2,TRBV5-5,CASSPVAGDFTGELFF
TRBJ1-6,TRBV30,CAWIQGVGNSPLHF
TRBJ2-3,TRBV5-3,CARSERGTSGSTDTQYF
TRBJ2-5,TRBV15,CATSAGPSGGQIQETQYF
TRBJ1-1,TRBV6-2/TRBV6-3,CASSFLWDRAAEAFF
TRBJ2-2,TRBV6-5,CASSYRGYPTGELFF
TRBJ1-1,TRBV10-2,CASSAWEVKGRNTEAFF